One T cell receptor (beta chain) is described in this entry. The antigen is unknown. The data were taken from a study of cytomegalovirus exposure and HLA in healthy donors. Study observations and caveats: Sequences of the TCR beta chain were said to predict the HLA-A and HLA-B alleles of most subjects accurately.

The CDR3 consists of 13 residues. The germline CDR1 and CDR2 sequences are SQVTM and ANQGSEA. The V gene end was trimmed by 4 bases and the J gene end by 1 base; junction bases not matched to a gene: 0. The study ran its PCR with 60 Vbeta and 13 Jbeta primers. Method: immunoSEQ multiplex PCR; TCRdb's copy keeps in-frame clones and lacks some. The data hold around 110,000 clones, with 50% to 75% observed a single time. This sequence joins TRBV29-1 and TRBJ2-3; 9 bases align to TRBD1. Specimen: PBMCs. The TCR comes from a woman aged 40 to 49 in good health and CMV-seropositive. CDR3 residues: CSVGTGGTDTQYF. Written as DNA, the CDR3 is TGCAGCGTTGGGACAGGGGGCACAGATACGCAGTATTTT.